This passage covers 18 T cell receptor beta chains from one sample sequenced in a study of T cell responses to AZD1222 COVID-19 vaccine. Sequencing was performed with immunoSEQ multiplex PCR; in TCRdb, only in-frame clones are kept and a portion is missing. In the table there are around 92,000 clones, over 80% of which are singletons. The source material was peripheral blood, sampled on day 0 of AZD1222 vaccination. The receptors were sampled from an adult in good health.

V gene TRBV24-1 combines with J gene TRBJ1-6; tentative D call: TRBD1 (5 bases). The CDR3 consists of 15 residues. CDR1 and CDR2 from the germline V gene are KGHDR and SFDVKD. V was shortened by 6 bases and J by 2 bases, with 10 bases between the two germline ends. This CDR3 is CATSPSGPYNSPLHF. The DNA for the CDR3 is TGTGCCACCAGTCCCTCAGGGCCCTATAATTCACCCCTCCACTTT.

The chain's CDR3 is CASSIARGLAYEQYF. CDR3 nucleotide sequence: TGTGCCAGTAGTATTGCGCGGGGGCTCGCCTACGAGCAGTACTTC. The rearrangement links TRBV19 to TRBJ2-7; a weak D match, TRBD2 (7 bases). The CDR3 length is 15 residues. V was pared by 3 bases and J by 2 bases, with 14 bases between. The V gene's germline CDR1 is LNHDA and CDR2 SQIVND (reference sequence).

The rearrangement links TRBV6-2 or TRBV6-3 to TRBJ1-5, with a possible D match to TRBD1 (5 bases). The CDR3 is 14 residues long. Germline CDR1 reads MNHEY; CDR2 reads SVGEGT. The V gene lost 5 bases and the J gene lost 5 bases, with 13 bases spanning the gap. CDR3 nucleotide sequence: TGTGCCAGCAGTGACCCGGGGGTTTATCAGCCCCAGCATTTT. This translates into CASSDPGVYQPQHF.

The V gene is TRBV5-1, the J gene TRBJ1-2; no definite D call. Trimming removed 0 bases at V and 1 base at J, with 4 bases between. In germline, CDR1 is SGHRS, CDR2 YFSETQ. CDR3 length: 13 residues. CDR3 loop: CASSLDSNYGYTF. CDR3 coding DNA: TGCGCCAGCAGCTTGGACAGTAACTATGGCTACACCTTC.

The chain carries TRBV6-5 and TRBJ1-5, with TRBD1 identical over 7 bases. This CDR3 has 13 residues. Germline-derived CDR1 and CDR2 are MNHEY and SVGAGI. Germline trimming cut 4 bases from V and 4 bases from J; bases unmatched to any gene: 1. The CDR3 is CASSSQGNQPQHF. Here the CDR3 DNA reads TGTGCCAGCAGTTCACAGGGGAATCAGCCCCAGCATTTT.

This chain links TRBV7-2 with TRBJ2-7; D unclear. V lost 1 base, J lost 0 bases, and 10 bases lay in between. The CDR3 loop spans 15 amino acids. Germline loops: CDR1 SGHTA, CDR2 FQGNSA. The CDR3 loop reads CASSLVEASSYEQYF. Written as DNA, the CDR3 is TGTGCCAGCAGCTTAGTAGAGGCCAGCTCCTACGAGCAGTACTTC.

This chain joins TRBV4-1 and TRBJ2-5, with D possibly TRBD2 on 5 matching bases. Trimming removed 2 bases from V and 1 base from J, with 8 bases in between. CDR3 length: 14 residues. The V gene's germline CDR1 is MGHRA and CDR2 YSYEKL. CDR3 sequence (DNA): TGCGCCAGCAGCCAAAAGCGGTCCCAAGAGACCCAGTACTTC. Its translation is CASSQKRSQETQYF.

This chain uses TRBV20-1 with TRBJ2-7; 7 bases are a match to TRBD1. In germline, CDR1 is DFQATT, CDR2 SNEGSKA (reference sequence). The V gene end was trimmed by 3 bases and the J gene end by 0 bases; junction bases not matched to a gene: 8. The CDR3 extends over 15 amino acids. The CDR3 nucleotides read TGCAGTGCTAGTAGCCCGGGACAGAGCTCCTACGAGCAGTACTTC. Encoded protein: CSASSPGQSSYEQYF.

The chain employs TRBV21-1 and TRBJ2-7; the table's D call, TRBD1, has no DNA check behind it. TRBV21-1 is a known pseudogene. CDR3 length: 23 residues. This CDR3 reads CASSTKGPGTDPLPRNNDYEQYF. In DNA, the CDR3 is TGTGCCAGCAGCACGAAGGGCCCTGGGACAGACCCCCTACCCCGTAACAACGACTACGAGCAGTACTTC.

The V gene is TRBV18, the J gene TRBJ2-2, with D perhaps matching TRBD1 or TRBD2 (6 bases each). The CDR3 has 14 residues. Trimming removed 4 bases from V and 5 bases from J, with 11 bases in between. Germline V gene lookup returns CDR1 KGHSH and CDR2 LQKENI. For the CDR3, the DNA is TGTGCCAGCTCACGGGGGGCTGAGACCGGGGAGCTGTTTTTT. Encoded protein: CASSRGAETGELFF.

The chain couples TRBV5-4 to TRBJ1-1, with TRBD1 matching 9 bases. Germline V gene lookup returns CDR1 SGHNT and CDR2 YYREEE (reference sequence). Trimming cost V 0 bases and J 5 bases; bases outside gene matches: 11. The CDR3 is made up of 17 amino acids. The CDR3 is CASSLAAGTGLGTEAFF. CDR3 nucleotide sequence: TGTGCCAGCAGCTTGGCCGCCGGGACAGGGTTGGGGACTGAAGCTTTCTTT. The variable domain in full, with the rest retrieved from reference TRBV5-4 and TRBJ1-1, is ETGVTQSPTHLIKTRGQQVTLRCSSQSGHNTVSWYQQALGQGPQFIFQYYREEENGRGNFPPRFSGLQFPNYSSELNVNALELDDSALYLCASSLAAGTGLGTEAFFGQGTRLTVV.

This chain connects TRBV7-9 to TRBJ1-4; TRBD1 agrees at 10 bases. The CDR3 is made up of 15 amino acids. The V gene's germline CDR1 is SEHNR and CDR2 FQNEAQ (reference sequence). Trimming removed 6 bases from V and 5 bases from J; junction bases left unmatched: 6. The CDR3 sequence: CASRTGDRGNEKLFF. The CDR3 DNA is TGTGCCAGCAGAACGGGGGACAGGGGAAATGAAAAACTGTTTTTT.

The chain recombines TRBV3-1 (or the pseudogene TRBV3-2) with TRBJ2-5, with a tentative D call TRBD1 (6 bases). The CDR3 has 21 amino acids. The germline CDR1 and CDR2 sequences are LGHDT and YNNKEL (reference sequence). V was shortened by 4 bases and J by 5 bases, with 35 bases between the two germline ends. Written as DNA, the CDR3 is TGTGCCAGCAGCCCTCGACTAAGAGAATACACAGGGCTAAGTAGTGGGGAGACCCAGTACTTC. Its translation is CASSPRLREYTGLSSGETQYF.

This chain uses TRBV19 with TRBJ1-5; TRBD1 matches 8 bases. Germline V gene data show CDR1 as LNHDA and CDR2 as SQIVND (reference sequence). The ends lost 9 bases at V and 2 bases at J; junction bases unmatched: 6. This CDR3 spans 14 amino acids. This CDR3 reads CASGGQAGNQPQHF. The CDR3 nucleotides are TGTGCCAGCGGGGGACAGGCCGGCAATCAGCCCCAGCATTTT.

This rearrangement joins TRBV7-2 to TRBJ2-7; TRBD1 or TRBD2 may be the D gene (6 bases each). The CDR3 runs to 15 residues. V shed 1 base and J shed 12 bases, with 22 bases lying between them. Germline V gene lookup returns CDR1 SGHTA and CDR2 FQGNSA. CDR3 amino acids: CASSLEGGSGLRMYF. The CDR3, as DNA: TGTGCCAGCAGCTTAGAGGGGGGTAGCGGCCTACGGATGTACTTC.

This chain uses TRBV15 with TRBJ1-1, with D perhaps TRBD1 (5 bases). Trimming removed 3 bases at V and 4 bases at J, with 9 bases between. Germline V gives CDR1 LNHNV, CDR2 YYDKDF (reference sequence). The CDR3 length is 13 residues. The CDR3 region has the DNA TGTGCCACCAGCAGGGGGGGAGGCACTGAAGCTTTCTTT. Translated: CATSRGGGTEAFF.

This rearrangement joins TRBV7-8 to TRBJ2-2, with 7 bases lining up with TRBD2. The CDR3 is made up of 15 amino acids. With 4 bases clipped from V and 5 bases from J, the junction kept 7 bases outside the gene matches. The V gene's germline CDR1 is SGHVS and CDR2 FQNEAQ. The CDR3 sequence is CASSWGRDRTGELFF. CDR3 in DNA: TGTGCCAGCAGCTGGGGGAGGGATAGGACCGGGGAGCTGTTTTTT.

The rearrangement uses TRBV19 and TRBJ1-1, with a possible D match to TRBD1 (5 bases). Germline CDR1 is LNHDA and CDR2 is SQIVND (reference sequence). The CDR3 has 13 amino acids. V shed 4 bases and J shed 1 base, with 7 bases lying between them. The CDR3 loop is CASSSQGNTEAFF. In DNA form, the CDR3 reads TGTGCCAGTAGTAGCCAGGGGAACACTGAAGCTTTCTTT.